The subject of this entry is one T cell receptor (beta chain). Antigen specificity is unknown. The data were obtained in a study of blood T cells in healthy people across ages. Findings and caveats of the study: Roughly linear age-related decline in beta diversity appeared, significant by age approximately 40.

A J-beta primer mix and a sample-barcoded 5' primer were used in a second PCR of about 6 to 12 cycles. A single record per CDR3 protein comes from TCRdb applying MiXCR to the 5' RACE reads. The sample lists around 800,000 distinct CDR3 sequences, around a quarter occurring once. The sample was also linked to a second study, of T cells of mothers and their children.

Sequencing used blood. This TCR derives from a boy aged 5-17 years in good health.

The CDR3 DNA is TGTGCCAGCAGTTCGACAGGGCAGAAGCCCTACGAGCAGTACTTC. This gives the protein CASSSTGQKPYEQYF. This rearrangement joins TRBV12-3 or TRBV12-4 to TRBJ2-5; TRBD1 aligns across 7 bases. The J call may be wrong; the DNA end is better matched by TRBJ2-7. CDR3 length: 15 residues.